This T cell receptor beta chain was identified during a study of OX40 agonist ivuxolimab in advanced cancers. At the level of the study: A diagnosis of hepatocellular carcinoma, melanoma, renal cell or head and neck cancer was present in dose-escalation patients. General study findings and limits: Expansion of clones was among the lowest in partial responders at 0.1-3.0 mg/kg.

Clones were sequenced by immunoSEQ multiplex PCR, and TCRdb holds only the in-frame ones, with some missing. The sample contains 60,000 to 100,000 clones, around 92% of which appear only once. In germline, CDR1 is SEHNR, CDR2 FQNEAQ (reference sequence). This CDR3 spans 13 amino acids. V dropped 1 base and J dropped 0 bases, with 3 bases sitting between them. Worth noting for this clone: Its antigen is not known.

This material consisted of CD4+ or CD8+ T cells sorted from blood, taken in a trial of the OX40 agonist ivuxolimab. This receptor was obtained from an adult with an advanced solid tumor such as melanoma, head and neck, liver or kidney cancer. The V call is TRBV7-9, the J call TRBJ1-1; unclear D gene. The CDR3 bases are TGTGCCAGCAGCTTAGAGGTGAACACTGAAGCTTTCTTT. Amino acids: CASSLEVNTEAFF.